What follows are 25 T cell receptor beta chains derived from one specimen sequenced in a study of blood T cell repertoires in COVID-19. Profiling relied on immunoSEQ multiplex PCR, and the TCRdb table lists in-frame clones only, not all of them. The data show some 120,000 clones, with over 65% seen just once and roughly 3.9% held by the top ten. The specimen was peripheral blood. The source is a man in his fifties or sixties with acute or convalescent COVID-19.

This rearrangement joins TRBV25-1 to TRBJ2-5, with D tentatively TRBD1 (6 bases). Germline CDR1 reads MGHDK; CDR2 reads SYGVNS. CDR3 length equals 13 residues. V dropped 3 bases and J dropped 3 bases, with 8 bases sitting between them. CDR3 sequence reads: CASSDAGEETQYF. The CDR3 DNA is TGTGCCAGCAGTGATGCAGGGGAAGAGACCCAGTACTTC. Filled out from reference TRBV25-1 and TRBJ2-5, the complete variable domain reads EADIYQTPRYLVIGTGKKITLECSQTMGHDKMYWYQQDPGMELHLIHYSYGVNSTEKGDLSSESTVSRIRTEHFPLTLESARPSHTSQYLCASSDAGEETQYFGPGTRLLVL.

The J gene is TRBJ1-2, the V gene TRBV19; 8 bases match TRBD1. The CDR3 covers 14 residues. Trimming cost V 2 bases and J 6 bases; bases outside gene matches: 5. Germline CDR1 is LNHDA and CDR2 is SQIVND (reference sequence). CDR3 sequence: CASSIKGGQDGYTF. Here the CDR3 DNA reads TGTGCCAGTAGTATAAAGGGGGGACAGGATGGCTACACCTTC.

The chain links TRBV2 to TRBJ2-1; 8 bases line up with TRBD1. Germline V gene data show CDR1 as SNHLY and CDR2 as FYNNEI. V lost 6 bases and J lost 7; bases outside the gene matches: 8. CDR3 length: 14 residues. The CDR3 coding sequence is TGTGCCAGCAGCAGGACAGGGAAAGGGAATGAGCAGTTCTTC. Residues: CASSRTGKGNEQFF.

The V call is TRBV27, the J call TRBJ2-2, with TRBD2 matching over 8 bases. The CDR3 is made up of 15 amino acids. Trimming at V came to 5 bases and at J to 5 bases, leaving 7 bases not matched to a gene. In germline, CDR1 is MNHEY, CDR2 SMNVEV (reference sequence). CDR3 sequence (DNA): TGTGCCAGCAGTCCCTCGGCTAGCGGGACCGGGGAGCTGTTTTTT. Protein: CASSPSASGTGELFF.

The sample holds a few counts of this clone. The rearrangement uses TRBV13 and TRBJ2-1; weak D call: TRBD2 (5 bases). Trimming pared 3 bases from V and 7 bases from J, leaving 7 bases between. The CDR3 consists of 12 residues. The germline V gene has CDR1 PRHDT and CDR2 FYEKMQ (reference sequence). The CDR3 nucleotides are TGTGCCAGCAGCTTGGGCGGGAATGAGCAGTTCTTC. It is translated as CASSLGGNEQFF.

The V call is TRBV24-1, the J call TRBJ1-1; TRBD1 is a possible D gene (5 bases). Germline CDR1 is KGHDR and CDR2 is SFDVKD. CDR3 length: 12 amino acids. Trimming stripped 7 bases from V and 3 bases from J, with 8 bases between. The CDR3 DNA reads TGTGCCACCAGCGTAGGGGACACTGAAGCTTTCTTT. Amino acids: CATSVGDTEAFF.

This clone came up once. V gene TRBV7-2 combines with J gene TRBJ2-7, with TRBD1 matching over 7 bases. J lost 3 bases, V lost 0 bases, and 5 bases had no gene match. The CDR3 is made up of 15 amino acids. CDR1 and CDR2 from the germline V gene are SGHTA and FQGNSA. CDR3 coding DNA: TGTGCCAGCAGCTTAGCGGGGCAGGGGGACTACGAGCAGTACTTC. Translated, it gives CASSLAGQGDYEQYF.

The chain joins TRBV18 to TRBJ1-2, with unresolved D. The V end was cut by 3 bases, the J end by 2 bases, with 16 bases between. The germline gives CDR1 KGHSH, CDR2 LQKENI. CDR3 size: 16 residues. CDR3 sequence reads: CASSPSHSTGNYGYTF. The CDR3 DNA is TGTGCCAGCTCACCGTCCCACAGCACGGGGAACTATGGCTACACCTTC.

J is TRBJ1-5 and V is TRBV27, with D unclear. The V gene lost 5 bases and the J gene lost 3 bases, with 8 bases spanning the gap. CDR1 and CDR2 from the germline V gene are MNHEY and SMNVEV (reference sequence). The CDR3 has 13 amino acids. The CDR3 DNA sequence: TGTGCCAGCAGTGGGAGTTCCAATCAGCCCCAGCATTTT. It yields the protein CASSGSSNQPQHF.

The CDR3 here is CASTSRTSGSRETQYF. The CDR3 DNA reads as TGTGCCAGCACATCGCGGACTAGCGGGAGCAGAGAGACCCAGTACTTC. This sequence joins TRBV28 and TRBJ2-5, with TRBD2 matching over 13 bases. V gave up 7 bases and J gave up 4 bases; unmatched junction bases: 9. The CDR3 contains 16 residues. Germline loops: CDR1 MDHEN, CDR2 SYDVKM.

V and J are TRBV29-1 and TRBJ1-1; 8 nucleotides line up with TRBD1. V dropped 0 bases and J dropped 1; count of bases not matched to a gene: 4. CDR1 is SQVTM, CDR2 ANQGSEA, per germline. This CDR3 spans 15 amino acids. The CDR3 reads CSVEEVGTGNTEAFF. CDR3 sequence (DNA): TGCAGCGTTGAAGAGGTAGGGACAGGGAACACTGAAGCTTTCTTT.

The chain employs TRBV28 and TRBJ1-5, with D uncertain. Trimming took off 6 bases at V and 4 bases at J, with 7 bases between the two ends. CDR3 size: 12 residues. Germline V gene lookup returns CDR1 MDHEN and CDR2 SYDVKM. CDR3 in DNA: TGTGCCAGCAGGGTAGCAAATCAGCCCCAGCATTTT. Translation gives CASRVANQPQHF.

The chain recombines TRBV11-2 with TRBJ2-5; 8 bases map to TRBD2. This CDR3 has 16 amino acids. V shed 5 bases, J shed 5 bases, and the junction held 13 bases outside the gene matches. Germline lookup yields CDR1 SGHAT and CDR2 FQNNGV. CDR3 bases: TGTGCCAGCAGCAAAGCAAGCGGGAGTCAGGGGGAGACCCAGTACTTC. This sequence encodes CASSKASGSQGETQYF.

The chain links TRBV12-3 or TRBV12-4 to TRBJ1-4; D is possibly TRBD1 (6 bases). The V end lost 5 bases, the J end lost 8 bases, and 9 bases lay between the germline ends. The CDR3 is made up of 12 amino acids. Here the CDR3 DNA reads TGTGCCAGCAGTAGAAGGGGGGAAAAACTGTTTTTT. This gives the protein CASSRRGEKLFF.

This chain links TRBV2 with TRBJ2-7; 11 nucleotides agree with TRBD2. V trimming: 7 bases; J trimming: 0 bases; junction bases outside the gene matches: 20. Per the germline V gene, CDR1 is SNHLY and CDR2 is FYNNEI. This CDR3 spans 20 amino acids. Written as DNA, the CDR3 is TGTGCCAGCATGGGGGGGGGCGCCGAGACTAGCGGGACTAACTCCTACGAGCAGTACTTC. This translates into CASMGGGAETSGTNSYEQYF.

This clone has just one count. The J gene is TRBJ2-1, the V gene TRBV6-1, with TRBD2 matching over 9 bases. Per germline, CDR1 MNHNS and CDR2 SASEGT. This CDR3 comprises 15 residues. V was pared by 0 bases and J by 6 bases, with 3 bases of the junction left unmatched. The CDR3 loop reads CASSEAGSGSNEQFF. The CDR3 coding sequence is TGTGCCAGCAGTGAAGCGGGTAGCGGGAGCAATGAGCAGTTCTTC.

The chain uses TRBV19 and TRBJ1-6; D call uncertain. Germline V gene sequence: CDR1 LNHDA, CDR2 SQIVND (reference sequence). Trimming left V 7 bases short and J 5 bases short, with 12 bases between. The length of the CDR3 is 14 residues. The CDR3 nucleotides are TGTGCCAGTAAGAGGAGGTCGAATAATTCACCCCTCCACTTT. It specifies CASKRRSNNSPLHF.

The chain has TRBV30 and TRBJ1-5; no clear D. Trimming took off 5 bases at V and 7 bases at J, with 15 bases between the two ends. Germline-derived CDR1 and CDR2 are GTSNPN and SVGIG (reference sequence). The CDR3 sequence is 13 residues long. CDR3 sequence (DNA): TGTGCCTGGGTGGCCGGGATGGGGCAGCCCCAGCATTTT. Its translation is CAWVAGMGQPQHF.

This rearrangement joins TRBV19 to TRBJ1-3; no clear D gene. The V gene's germline CDR1 is LNHDA and CDR2 SQIVND (reference sequence). V lost 8 bases and J lost 0, with 14 bases in between. The length of the CDR3 is 15 residues. The CDR3 sequence is CASREQSRSGNTIYF. CDR3 in DNA: TGTGCCAGTCGAGAACAGAGCCGCTCTGGAAACACCATATATTTT.

The chain carries TRBV19 and TRBJ2-2; D not certain. V was pared by 3 bases and J by 5 bases, with 4 bases between. From germline, CDR1 is LNHDA and CDR2 SQIVND (reference sequence). The CDR3 totals 12 residues. The CDR3 sequence: CASSIRTGELFF. The CDR3 DNA reads TGTGCCAGTAGTATTAGAACCGGGGAGCTGTTTTTT.

In this sample, this clone turned up once. The rearrangement joins TRBV4-3 to TRBJ1-4, with TRBD1 matching 7 bases. The CDR3 has 20 residues. Germline V gene sequence: CDR1 LGHNA, CDR2 YSLEER. Losses at the gene ends were 3 bases for V and 2 bases for J; bases not matched to a gene: 18. CDR3 protein: CASSQVLFKGTVYTNEKLFF. Written as DNA, the CDR3 is TGCGCCAGCAGCCAGGTTCTATTTAAAGGGACAGTATACACTAATGAAAAACTGTTTTTT.

The chain carries TRBV3-1 (or the pseudogene TRBV3-2) and TRBJ2-3; TRBD2 matches 8 bases. Germline V lookup: CDR1 LGHDT, CDR2 YNNKEL (reference sequence). This CDR3 spans 15 amino acids. V was pared by 4 bases and J by 2 bases, with 5 bases of the junction left unmatched. The CDR3 region has the DNA TGTGCCAGCAGCCGTAGCGGGAACCCCACAGATACGCAGTATTTT. It is translated as CASSRSGNPTDTQYF.

This chain joins TRBV7-2 and TRBJ2-1; D gene uncertain. V was cut by 2 bases and J by 4 bases, with 12 bases left in between. CDR1 is SGHTA, CDR2 FQGNSA, per germline. This CDR3 has 15 amino acids. The CDR3 spells CASSLSVQVYNEQFF. As DNA, the CDR3 is TGTGCCAGCAGCTTAAGTGTTCAGGTATACAATGAGCAGTTCTTC. The whole variable domain, remainder taken from reference TRBV7-2 and TRBJ2-1, is GAGVSQSPSNKVTEKGKDVELRCDPISGHTALYWYRQSLGQGLEFLIYFQGNSAPDKSGLPSDRFSAERTGGSVSTLTIQRTQQEDSAVYLCASSLSVQVYNEQFFGPGTRLTVL.

A few counts support this clone. The rearrangement links TRBV29-1 to TRBJ2-7; 8 bases agree with TRBD1. CDR3 size: 13 residues. V was clipped by 5 bases and J by 6 bases; unmatched bases: 9. Germline V lookup: CDR1 SQVTM, CDR2 ANQGSEA. DNA of the CDR3: TGCAGCGTTCTCGCTTCTGACAGGGGCGAGCAGTACTTC. Protein sequence: CSVLASDRGEQYF.

The rearrangement links TRBV28 to TRBJ1-6, with D hard to call. CDR3 length equals 14 residues. Looked up from germline, CDR1 is MDHEN and CDR2 is SYDVKM. Trimming took 3 bases from V and 4 from J, leaving 7 bases between them. The CDR3 spells CASSLASYNSPLHF. The CDR3 nucleotides are TGTGCCAGCAGTTTGGCCAGTTATAATTCACCCCTCCACTTT.